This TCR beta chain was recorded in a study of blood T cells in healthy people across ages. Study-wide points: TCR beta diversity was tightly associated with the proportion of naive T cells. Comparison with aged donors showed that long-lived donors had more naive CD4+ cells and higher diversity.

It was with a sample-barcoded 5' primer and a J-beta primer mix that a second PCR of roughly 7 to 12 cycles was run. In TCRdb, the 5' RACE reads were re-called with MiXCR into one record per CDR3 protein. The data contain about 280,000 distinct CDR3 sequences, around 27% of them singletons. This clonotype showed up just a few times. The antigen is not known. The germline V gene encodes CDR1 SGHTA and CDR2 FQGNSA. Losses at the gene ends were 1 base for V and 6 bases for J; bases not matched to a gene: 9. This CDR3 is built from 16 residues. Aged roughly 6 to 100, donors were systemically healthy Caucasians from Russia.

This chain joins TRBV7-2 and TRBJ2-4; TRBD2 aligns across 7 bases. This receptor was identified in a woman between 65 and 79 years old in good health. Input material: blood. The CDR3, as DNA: TGTGCCAGCAGCTTAGGGGGTGGGAGGGCCTTAAACATTCAGTACTTC. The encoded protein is CASSLGGGRALNIQYF.